What follows are 8 T cell receptor beta chains derived from one specimen sequenced in a study of cytomegalovirus exposure and HLA in healthy donors. The PCR contained 60 Vbeta and 13 Jbeta primers. Method: immunoSEQ multiplex PCR; TCRdb's copy keeps in-frame clones and lacks some. Among 150,000 to 200,000 clones listed, roughly four fifths were seen once. Material for sequencing was PBMCs. These receptors were taken from a man aged 45 to 65 in good health and CMV-seropositive.

The gene calls are TRBV7-2 and TRBJ2-3; D gene unclear. V was cut by 5 bases and J by 7 bases, with 13 bases left in between. Germline V gene data show CDR1 as SGHTA and CDR2 as FQGNSA. CDR3 size: 13 residues. CDR3 sequence: CASSADWVYTQYF. The DNA for the CDR3 is TGTGCCAGCAGCGCCGACTGGGTCTATACGCAGTATTTT.

The chain combines TRBV7-3 with TRBJ2-1, with 9 bases fitting TRBD2. V lost 5 bases to trimming and J lost 8 bases; unmatched junction nucleotides: 10. Per germline, CDR1 SGHTA and CDR2 FQGTGA. The CDR3 has 15 amino acids. The chain's CDR3 is CASSTRAGGRDEQFF. In DNA, the CDR3 is TGTGCCAGCAGCACTCGGGCGGGAGGGCGGGATGAGCAGTTCTTC.

The chain uses TRBV28 and TRBJ1-5, with D tentatively TRBD1 (5 bases). The CDR3 covers 15 residues. Per germline, CDR1 MDHEN and CDR2 SYDVKM. The V end was cut by 7 bases, the J end by 2 bases, with 15 bases between. This CDR3 is CASTPMGQGNQPQHF. The CDR3 DNA reads TGTGCCAGCACACCGATGGGGCAGGGCAATCAGCCCCAGCATTTT.

The chain employs TRBV7-2 and TRBJ1-1; D ambiguous. The germline gives CDR1 SGHTA, CDR2 FQGNSA. This CDR3 is 13 amino acids long. V was trimmed by 1 base and J by 4 bases, leaving 7 bases between them. CDR3 protein: CASSLDPSTEAFF. CDR3 sequence (DNA): TGTGCCAGCAGCTTAGACCCTAGCACTGAAGCTTTCTTT.

Concerning this clone: One junction end does not reproduce the germline sequence, and a read error may be involved. V usage is TRBV2 and J usage is TRBJ2-5, with 8 bases fitting TRBD1. Germline V gene data show CDR1 as SNHLY and CDR2 as FYNNEI. This CDR3 spans 16 amino acids. The chain's CDR3 is CASSPWTGRRQETRYF. The CDR3 coding sequence is TGTGCCAGCAGCCCCTGGACAGGGAGGCGGCAAGAGACCCGGTACTTC. Combining the CDR3 with reference TRBV2 and TRBJ2-5 gives the whole variable domain EPEVTQTPSHQVTQMGQEVILRCVPISNHLYFYWYRQILGQKVEFLVSFYNNEISEKSEIFDDQFSVERPDGSNFTLKIRSTKLEDSAMYFCASSPWTGRRQETRYFGPGTRLLVL.

J is TRBJ2-3 and V is TRBV5-6, with 10 bases matching TRBD2. Germline V lookup: CDR1 SGHDT, CDR2 YYEEEE. The ends lost 5 bases at V and 0 bases at J; junction bases unmatched: 3. This CDR3 has 15 amino acids. CDR3 nucleotide sequence: TGTGCCAGCAGTACACTAGCGGGAAGCACAGATACGCAGTATTTT. Amino acid sequence: CASSTLAGSTDTQYF.

The chain recombines TRBV6-1 with TRBJ2-1; tentative D call: TRBD2 (5 bases). Germline V CDR1 and CDR2: MNHNS, SASEGT. V dropped 6 bases and J dropped 8 bases, with 14 bases sitting between them. The CDR3 contains 13 residues. DNA for the CDR3: TGTGCCAGCAGCCGGGAAGGTTCCCATGAGCAGTTCTTC. It translates to CASSREGSHEQFF.

The gene calls are TRBV7-2 and TRBJ1-1; unclear D gene. The germline gives CDR1 SGHTA, CDR2 FQGNSA. The CDR3 extends over 15 amino acids. V was clipped by 0 bases and J by 3 bases, with 11 bases between them. The chain's CDR3 is CASSLAGYRDTEAFF. The CDR3 DNA is TGTGCCAGCAGCTTAGCAGGCTACCGGGACACTGAAGCTTTCTTT.